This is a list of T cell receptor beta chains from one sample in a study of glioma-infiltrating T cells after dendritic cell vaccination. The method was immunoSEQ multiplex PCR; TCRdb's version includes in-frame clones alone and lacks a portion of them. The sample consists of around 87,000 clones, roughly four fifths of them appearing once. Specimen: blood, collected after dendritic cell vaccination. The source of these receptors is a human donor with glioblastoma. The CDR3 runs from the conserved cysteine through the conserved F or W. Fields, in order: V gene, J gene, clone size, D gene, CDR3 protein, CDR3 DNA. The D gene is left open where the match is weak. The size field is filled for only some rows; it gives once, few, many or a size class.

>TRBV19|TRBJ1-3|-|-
CASSISVLGNTIYF
TGTGCCAGTAGTATATCAGTCCTTGGAAACACCATATATTTT
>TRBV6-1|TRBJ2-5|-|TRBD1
CASCRGLEETQYF
TGTGCCAGCTGCAGGGGGCTCGAGGAAACCCAGTACTTC
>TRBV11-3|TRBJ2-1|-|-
CASSARDPSSYNEQFF
TGTGCCAGCAGCGCACGAGATCCGAGCTCCTACAATGAGCAGTTCTTC
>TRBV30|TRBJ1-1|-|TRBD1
CAWSLQGGVEAFF
TGTGCCTGGAGCCTTCAGGGGGGCGTTGAAGCTTTCTTT
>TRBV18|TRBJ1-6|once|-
CASSPPGKNWNNSPLHF
TGTGCCAGCTCACCACCCGGGAAGAACTGGAATAATTCACCCCTCCACTTT
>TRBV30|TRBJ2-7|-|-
CAWSLGGGLSYEQYF
TGTGCCTGGAGTCTCGGCGGGGGCCTCTCCTACGAGCAGTACTTC
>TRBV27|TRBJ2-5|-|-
CASSLVTASDTQYF
TGTGCCAGCAGTTTAGTAACGGCCAGCGATACCCAGTACTTC
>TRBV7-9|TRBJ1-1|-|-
CASSARDKGPSLEAFF
TGTGCCAGCAGCGCACGGGACAAAGGCCCTTCACTGGAAGCTTTCTTT
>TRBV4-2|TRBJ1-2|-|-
CASSQERTGIYGYTF
TGTGCCAGCAGCCAAGAGAGGACCGGGATCTATGGCTACACCTTC
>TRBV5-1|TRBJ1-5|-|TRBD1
CASSLGDSQPQHF
TGCGCCAGCAGCTTGGGGGACAGTCAGCCCCAGCATTTT